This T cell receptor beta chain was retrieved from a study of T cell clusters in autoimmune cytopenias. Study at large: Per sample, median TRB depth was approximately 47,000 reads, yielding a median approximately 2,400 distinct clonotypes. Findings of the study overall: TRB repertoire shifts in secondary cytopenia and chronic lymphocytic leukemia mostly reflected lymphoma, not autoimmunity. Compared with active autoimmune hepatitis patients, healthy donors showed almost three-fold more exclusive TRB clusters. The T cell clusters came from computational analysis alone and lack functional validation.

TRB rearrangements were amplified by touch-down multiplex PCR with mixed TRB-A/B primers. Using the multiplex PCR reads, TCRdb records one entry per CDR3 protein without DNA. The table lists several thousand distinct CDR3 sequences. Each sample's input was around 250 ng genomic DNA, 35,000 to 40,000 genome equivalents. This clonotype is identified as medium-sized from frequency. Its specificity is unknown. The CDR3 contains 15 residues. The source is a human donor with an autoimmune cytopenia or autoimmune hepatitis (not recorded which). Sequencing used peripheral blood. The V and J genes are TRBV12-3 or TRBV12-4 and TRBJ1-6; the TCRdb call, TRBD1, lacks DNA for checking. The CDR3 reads CASSLTGSYNSPLHF.